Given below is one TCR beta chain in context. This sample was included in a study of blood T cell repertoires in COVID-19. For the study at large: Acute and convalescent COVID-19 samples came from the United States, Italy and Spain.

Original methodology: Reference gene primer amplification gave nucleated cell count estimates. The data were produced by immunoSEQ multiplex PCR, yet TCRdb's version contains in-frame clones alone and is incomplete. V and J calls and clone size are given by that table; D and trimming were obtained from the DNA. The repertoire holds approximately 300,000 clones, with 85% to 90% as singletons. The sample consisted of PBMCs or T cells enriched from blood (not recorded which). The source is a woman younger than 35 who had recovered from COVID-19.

CDR3 in amino acids: CAIRENPGILNTEAFF. For the CDR3, the DNA is TGTGCCATCAGGGAGAACCCCGGGATTCTGAACACTGAAGCTTTCTTT. The V call is TRBV10-3, the J call TRBJ1-1; D uncertain. From germline, CDR1 is ENHRY and CDR2 SYGVKD. The V and J ends lost 6 bases and 0 bases respectively, with 17 bases between them. CDR3 length: 16 residues.